The 18 T cell receptor beta chains listed next were all sequenced from one sample in a study of OX40 agonist ivuxolimab in advanced cancers. The table came from immunoSEQ multiplex PCR; TCRdb's copy has only in-frame clones and leaves some out. The sample contains some 86,000 clones, roughly 86% of which appear only once. Sequencing was performed on CD4+ or CD8+ T cells sorted from blood, taken in a trial of the OX40 agonist ivuxolimab. The receptor source for this set is an adult with an advanced solid tumor such as melanoma, head and neck, liver or kidney cancer.

The V call is TRBV5-5, the J call TRBJ2-3, with no clear D. Germline CDR1 reads SGHKS; CDR2 reads YYEKEE (reference sequence). There are 13 residues in the CDR3. The V end lost 4 bases, the J end lost 4 bases, and 10 bases lay between the germline ends. CDR3 residues: CASSLLGSDTQYF. Here the CDR3 DNA reads TGTGCCAGCAGCCTCTTGGGATCAGATACGCAGTATTTT. The whole variable domain, filled in from reference TRBV5-5 and TRBJ2-3, reads DAGVTQSPTHLIKTRGQQVTLRCSPISGHKSVSWYQQVLGQGPQFIFQYYEKEERGRGNFPDRFSARQFPNYSSELNVNALLLGDSALYLCASSLLGSDTQYFGPGTRLTVL.

The J gene is TRBJ1-5, the V gene TRBV4-2, with 10 bases matching TRBD1. The CDR3 spans 23 residues. J gave up 5 bases and V 1 base, and 26 bases lay outside the gene matches. The germline V gene encodes CDR1 LGHNA and CDR2 YNFKEQ. The DNA of the CDR3 is TGTGCCAGCAGCCAAGGGAATATTGGGACAGGGGCCCTAGGGGGCTTTTCCTATCAGCCCCAGCATTTT. Translation gives CASSQGNIGTGALGGFSYQPQHF.

The chain is built from TRBV25-1 and TRBJ1-1; the D gene is possibly TRBD1 (5 bases). CDR1 and CDR2 (germline): MGHDK, SYGVNS. Trimming pared 0 bases from V and 4 bases from J, leaving 6 bases between. The CDR3 runs to 13 residues. The CDR3 DNA follows: TGTGCCAGCAGTGAATACCAGGGCACTGAAGCTTTCTTT. Protein sequence: CASSEYQGTEAFF. The whole variable domain, remainder taken from reference TRBV25-1 and TRBJ1-1, is EADIYQTPRYLVIGTGKKITLECSQTMGHDKMYWYQQDPGMELHLIHYSYGVNSTEKGDLSSESTVSRIRTEHFPLTLESARPSHTSQYLCASSEYQGTEAFFGQGTRLTVV.

This rearrangement joins TRBV18 to TRBJ2-7; 8 bases map to TRBD1. Germline CDR1 KGHSH, CDR2 LQKENI. V shed 3 bases, J shed 5 bases, and the junction held 6 bases outside the gene matches. The CDR3 length is 14 residues. CDR3 loop: CASSPRTGRDEQYF. CDR3 DNA: TGTGCCAGCTCACCGAGGACAGGGCGGGACGAGCAGTACTTC.

V usage is TRBV9 and J usage is TRBJ2-1; 14 bases are a match to TRBD2. The V and J ends lost 3 bases and 10 bases, in that order; junction bases with no gene match: 3. This CDR3 region has 14 residues. CDR1 is SGDLS, CDR2 YYNGEE, per germline. The chain's CDR3 is CASSAGLAGGEQFF. DNA of the CDR3: TGTGCCAGCAGCGCCGGACTAGCGGGGGGAGAGCAGTTCTTC.

The V gene is TRBV4-1, the J gene TRBJ2-3, with D perhaps TRBD1 or TRBD2 (6 bases each). Trimming removed 3 bases from V and 6 bases from J, with 22 bases in between. The CDR3 sequence is 17 residues long. Germline V CDR1 and CDR2: MGHRA, YSYEKL. The CDR3 loop reads CASSHLGGTKAGDTQYF. The CDR3 bases are TGCGCCAGCAGCCACCTAGGGGGGACGAAAGCAGGGGATACGCAGTATTTT.

There are a few counts of this clone. Compared with germline, one end of the junction differs, possibly owing to a read error. The CDR3 DNA reads as TGTGCCATCCCCCGGACAGGGGGCGAATTT. Translation: CAIPRTGGEF. V usage is TRBV10-3 and J usage is TRBJ1-5; 11 nucleotides align to TRBD1. The CDR3 is 10 residues long. Germline CDR1 ENHRY, CDR2 SYGVKD.

The rearrangement links TRBV19 to TRBJ1-5; a weak D match, TRBD1 (6 bases). Germline V gene sequence: CDR1 LNHDA, CDR2 SQIVND (reference sequence). V was pared by 4 bases and J by 4 bases, with 23 bases between. This CDR3 region has 18 residues. CDR3 nucleotide sequence: TGTGCCAGTAGTACCAAGGGAGACAGGAGGCCGTCGAATCAGCCCCAGCATTTT. Its translation: CASSTKGDRRPSNQPQHF. The full variable domain, with the rest looked up from reference TRBV19 and TRBJ1-5, is DGGITQSPKYLFRKEGQNVTLSCEQNLNHDAMYWYRQDPGQGLRLIYYSQIVNDFQKGDIAEGYSVSREKKESFPLTVTSAQKNPTAFYLCASSTKGDRRPSNQPQHFGDGTRLSIL.

The V gene is TRBV7-2, the J gene TRBJ2-3; D remains ambiguous. CDR3 length: 14 residues. From germline, CDR1 is SGHTA and CDR2 FQGNSA. Trimming took off 6 bases at V and 2 bases at J, with 12 bases between the two ends. CDR3 in amino acids: CASRRQALTDTQYF. The CDR3 nucleotides are TGTGCCAGCAGAAGACAAGCTCTCACAGATACGCAGTATTTT. The full variable domain, rest sourced from reference TRBV7-2 and TRBJ2-3, is GAGVSQSPSNKVTEKGKDVELRCDPISGHTALYWYRQSLGQGLEFLIYFQGNSAPDKSGLPSDRFSAERTGGSVSTLTIQRTQQEDSAVYLCASRRQALTDTQYFGPGTRLTVL.

The V and J genes are TRBV2 and TRBJ1-1; D gene uncertain. The CDR3 runs 14 residues. In germline, CDR1 is SNHLY, CDR2 FYNNEI. Trimming removed 3 bases at V and 8 bases at J, with 16 bases between. CDR3 sequence: CASSDPGSPPEAFF. Here the CDR3 DNA reads TGTGCCAGCAGTGACCCCGGGTCCCCCCCGGAAGCTTTCTTT.

The V and J genes are TRBV6-6 and TRBJ2-1, with D perhaps given as TRBD1 or TRBD2 (5 bases each). The CDR3 is 15 residues long. Trimming pared 6 bases from V and 5 bases from J, leaving 17 bases between. Germline V gene sequence: CDR1 MNHNY, CDR2 SVGAGI (reference sequence). The CDR3 DNA is TGTGCCAGCAGCCCGGAAGGGACCAACAACAATGAGCAGTTCTTC. Its translation: CASSPEGTNNNEQFF.

This clone appeared once. The V call is TRBV9, the J call TRBJ2-2, with 9 bases fitting TRBD1. Trimming took 2 bases from V and 7 from J; bases not matched to a gene: 18. CDR1 and CDR2 from the germline V gene are SGDLS and YYNGEE. CDR3 length: 19 residues. The CDR3 DNA follows: TGTGCCAGCAGCGTCGGGGGTGTTTCGGGACAGGGTTATGACGGGGAGCTGTTTTTT. Its translation is CASSVGGVSGQGYDGELFF.

The gene calls are TRBV30 and TRBJ2-2; D call uncertain. The CDR3 has 13 amino acids. V was trimmed by 5 bases and J by 1 base, leaving 8 bases between them. From germline, CDR1 is GTSNPN and CDR2 SVGIG (reference sequence). In DNA, the CDR3 is TGTGCCTGGGGGCTGGAGAACACCGGGGAGCTGTTTTTT. The encoded protein is CAWGLENTGELFF.

J is TRBJ2-1 and V is TRBV5-1; D might be TRBD2 (6 bases). The germline CDR1 and CDR2 sequences are SGHRS and YFSETQ. V lost 0 bases and J 4 bases, leaving 14 bases between the germline ends. The length of the CDR3 is 16 residues. The CDR3, as DNA: TGCGCCAGCAGCTTGGGCGGAGCTGGACTATACAATGAGCAGTTCTTC. Translation gives CASSLGGAGLYNEQFF. Variable domain in full (rest from reference TRBV5-1 and TRBJ2-1): KAGVTQTPRYLIKTRGQQVTLSCSPISGHRSVSWYQQTPGQGLQFLFEYFSETQRNKGNFPGRFSGRQFSNSRSEMNVSTLELGDSALYLCASSLGGAGLYNEQFFGPGTRLTVL.

The V call is TRBV6-5, the J call TRBJ2-2, with no clear D. Germline CDR1 and CDR2: MNHEY and SVGAGI. V was clipped by 6 bases and J by 7 bases, with 15 bases between them. The CDR3 totals 14 residues. In DNA, the CDR3 is TGTGCCAGCAGCCGCCCCCAAGCGAGCGGGGAGCTGTTTTTT. Translated: CASSRPQASGELFF.

The count of this clone is one. The V gene is TRBV6-5, the J gene TRBJ1-3; no clear D gene. Germline CDR1 MNHEY, CDR2 SVGAGI. The CDR3 has 14 amino acids. Trimming shortened V by 0 bases and J by 4 bases, and 7 bases separated the two germline ends. CDR3 bases: TGTGCCAGCAGTTACTCGGGTTACGGAAACACCATATATTTT. Protein sequence: CASSYSGYGNTIYF.

In its sample, this clone was seen once. The chain couples TRBV2 to TRBJ2-7, with TRBD1 matching 7 bases. Trimming at V came to 6 bases and at J to 3 bases, leaving 5 bases not matched to a gene. The CDR3 runs to 13 residues. Germline V CDR1 and CDR2: SNHLY, FYNNEI. The CDR3 region has the DNA TGTGCCAGCAGGTCCGGGACAGTCTACGAGCAGTACTTC. As protein: CASRSGTVYEQYF.

The chain uses TRBV7-2 and TRBJ1-2, with D possibly matching TRBD1 (6 bases). Looked up from germline, CDR1 is SGHTA and CDR2 is FQGNSA. This CDR3 region has 16 residues. Trimming shortened V by 4 bases and J by 0 bases, and 15 bases separated the two germline ends. The CDR3 protein is CASSSRQDKSNYGYTF. Here the CDR3 DNA reads TGTGCCAGCAGCTCAAGACAGGATAAATCTAACTATGGCTACACCTTC.